This T cell receptor beta chain appears in the sequencing data of a study of T cells after yellow fever vaccination. Overall study: Libraries from low-cell-number fractions were prepared with the SMART-Seq v4 Ultra Low Input RNA kit.

TCRdb reanalysed the 5' RACE reads using MiXCR and keeps one entry per CDR3 protein. This table holds roughly 190,000 distinct CDR3 sequences, about 11% found once. Germline assignment: CDR1 SGDLS and CDR2 YYNGEE. The CDR3 length is 16 residues. Between the trimmed V and J ends, which lost 4 bases and 0 bases, there was a span of 16 bases. This clonotype has more than one count but fewer than ten. The V gene is TRBV9, the J gene TRBJ2-5; TRBD1 might be the D (6 bases). Sequenced here: CD8+ T cells sorted from PBMCs, sampled 15 days after the yellow fever booster vaccination. The sequence was obtained from a man younger than 35 who received the YFV17D yellow fever vaccine. DNA for the CDR3: TGTGCCAGCAGCTCAGGGGAAGATCCGTACCAAGAGACCCAGTACTTC. Protein: CASSSGEDPYQETQYF. The full variable domain, completed using reference TRBV9 and TRBJ2-5, is DSGVTQTPKHLITATGQRVTLRCSPRSGDLSVYWYQQSLDQGLQFLIQYYNGEERAKGNILERFSAQQFPDLHSELNLSSLELGDSALYFCASSSGEDPYQETQYFGPGTRLLVL.